The T cell receptor (beta chain) under discussion was sequenced for a study of human T cells and chemical hapten exposure. General observations from the study: DPC sensitization produced no change in TCRs with frequency above 1 in 1000.

Time point of the sample: patch test 1, 2 weeks after DPC sensitization. Described treatment: therapeutic diphenylcyclopropenone sensitization with weekly scalp DPC. Many counts were recorded for this clonotype. Its antigen is unidentified. CDR3 length: 11 amino acids. V shed 6 bases and J shed 10 bases, with 11 bases lying between them. CDR1 and CDR2 (germline): SNHLY, FYNNEI. Library construction involved attaching unique molecular identifiers to individual cDNA molecules, which allowed quantitative, reproducible TCR counting. TCRdb used MiXCR to reprocess the RACE reads, holding one entry per CDR3 protein. The sample shows around 75,000 distinct CDR3 sequences, approximately 12% of them seen only once.

Sequencing was performed on whole blood, taken in connection with sensitization to the hapten diphenylcyclopropenone (DPC). The rearrangement links TRBV2 to TRBJ2-3, with D possibly called TRBD1 or TRBD2 (6 bases each). This receptor was taken from a woman aged 60-75 years with alopecia areata. Some clones in this sample may be carry-over from other donors' samples. The CDR3, as DNA: TGTGCCAGCAGCCCTCGGGGGCCGCAGTATTTT. Residues: CASSPRGPQYF.